The 3 T cell receptor beta chains below all came from one sample that was sequenced in a study of vaccination and CD4 T cells after COVID-19. Regarding time point: late sampling 161 to 241 days after vaccination in a few convalescent patients. Treatment in this sample: approximately nine-day PBMC culture with coronavirus spike peptide pools or control peptides (ViraFEST assay). No antigen has been identified for these receptors. Sequenced with the Oncomine TCR Beta short-read assay was DNA taken from cultured CD4+ T cells. Via MiXCR, TCRdb re-called the PCR reads, giving one row per CDR3 protein. The data show 20,000 to 25,000 distinct CDR3 sequences, 46% seen once. The specimen comprised CD4+ T cells from blood, cultured in vitro, sampled about 7 months after SARS-CoV-2 vaccination. The receptors stem from a human donor who had recovered from COVID-19.

The chain recombines TRBV20-1 with TRBJ1-1; no reliable D call. CDR3 length: 13 amino acids. Trimming shortened V by 0 bases and J by 4 bases, and 9 bases separated the two germline ends. Germline values: CDR1 DFQATT, CDR2 SNEGSKA (reference sequence). CDR3 amino acids: CSAREGIGTEAFF. Written as DNA, the CDR3 is TGCAGTGCTAGAGAGGGGATCGGCACTGAAGCTTTCTTT.

V is TRBV6-1 and J is TRBJ2-7; 9 bases are a match to TRBD1. The CDR3 totals 16 residues. V was pared by 5 bases and J by 2 bases, with 10 bases of the junction left unmatched. CDR1 MNHNS and CDR2 SASEGT come from the germline V gene. The CDR3 bases are TGTGCCAGCAGTATAAGGCCGGGACAGGGCCCCTACGAGCAGTACTTC. It specifies CASSIRPGQGPYEQYF.

This sequence joins TRBV27 and TRBJ2-7, with TRBD1 identical over 9 bases. J was trimmed by 1 base and V by 5 bases; bases with no gene match: 9. Germline-derived CDR1 and CDR2 are MNHEY and SMNVEV (reference sequence). This CDR3 has 16 residues. CDR3 in amino acids: CASSRYGQGSSYEQYF. CDR3 sequence (DNA): TGTGCCAGCAGTCGCTACGGACAGGGGAGTTCCTACGAGCAGTACTTC.